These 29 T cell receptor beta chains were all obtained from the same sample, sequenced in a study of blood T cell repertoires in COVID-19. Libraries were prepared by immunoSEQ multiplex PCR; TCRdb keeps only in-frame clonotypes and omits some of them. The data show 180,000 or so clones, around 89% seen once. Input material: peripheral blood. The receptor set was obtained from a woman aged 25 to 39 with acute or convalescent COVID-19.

This CDR3 reads CASQQGTNTEAFF. The CDR3 DNA is TGTGCCAGCCAACAGGGGACGAACACTGAAGCTTTCTTT. The rearrangement uses TRBV24-1 and TRBJ1-1, with 7 bases fitting TRBD1. V was pared by 11 bases and J by 1 base, with 6 bases of the junction left unmatched. Germline V CDR1 and CDR2: KGHDR, SFDVKD. CDR3 length: 13 amino acids.

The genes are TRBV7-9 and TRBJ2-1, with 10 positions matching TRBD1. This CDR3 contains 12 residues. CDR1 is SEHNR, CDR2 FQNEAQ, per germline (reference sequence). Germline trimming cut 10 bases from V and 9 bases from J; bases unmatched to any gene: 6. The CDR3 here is CATGTGDSEQFF. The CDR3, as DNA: TGTGCCACCGGGACAGGGGATAGTGAGCAGTTCTTC.

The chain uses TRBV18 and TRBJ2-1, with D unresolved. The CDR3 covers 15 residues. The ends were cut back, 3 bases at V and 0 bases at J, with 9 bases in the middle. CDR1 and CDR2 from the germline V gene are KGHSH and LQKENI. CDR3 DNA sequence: TGTGCCAGCTCACCGGGCCCGAGCTCCTACAATGAGCAGTTCTTC. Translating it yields CASSPGPSSYNEQFF.

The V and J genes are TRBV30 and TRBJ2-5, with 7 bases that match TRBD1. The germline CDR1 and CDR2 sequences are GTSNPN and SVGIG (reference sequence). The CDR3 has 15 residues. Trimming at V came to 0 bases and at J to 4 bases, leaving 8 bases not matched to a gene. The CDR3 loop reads CAWSVRDSGPETQYF. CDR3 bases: TGTGCCTGGAGTGTACGGGACAGCGGACCAGAGACCCAGTACTTC.

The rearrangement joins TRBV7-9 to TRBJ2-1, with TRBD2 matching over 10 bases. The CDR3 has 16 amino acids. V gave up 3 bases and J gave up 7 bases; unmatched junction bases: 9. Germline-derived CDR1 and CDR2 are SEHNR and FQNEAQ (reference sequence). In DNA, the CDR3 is TGTGCCAGCAGCTTGGCCGGGACTAGCGCTTTAAATGAGCAGTTCTTC. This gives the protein CASSLAGTSALNEQFF.

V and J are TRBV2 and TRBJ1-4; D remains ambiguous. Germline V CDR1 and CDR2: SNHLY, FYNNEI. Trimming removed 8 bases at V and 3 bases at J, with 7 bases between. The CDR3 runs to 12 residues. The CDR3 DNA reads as TGTGCCAGCGGGAGAGCTAATGAAAAACTGTTTTTT. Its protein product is CASGRANEKLFF.

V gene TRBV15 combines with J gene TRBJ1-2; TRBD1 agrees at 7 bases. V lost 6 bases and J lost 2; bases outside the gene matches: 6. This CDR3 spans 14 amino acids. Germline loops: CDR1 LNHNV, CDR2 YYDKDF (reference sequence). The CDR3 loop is CATRGGGGNYGYTF. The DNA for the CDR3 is TGTGCCACCAGAGGAGGAGGGGGCAACTATGGCTACACCTTC.

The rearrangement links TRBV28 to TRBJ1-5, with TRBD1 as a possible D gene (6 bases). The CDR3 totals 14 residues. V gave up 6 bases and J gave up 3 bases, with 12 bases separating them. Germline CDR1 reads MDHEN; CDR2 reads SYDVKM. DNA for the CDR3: TGTGCCAGCAGAGGGTACAGGGTCAATCAGCCCCAGCATTTT. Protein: CASRGYRVNQPQHF.

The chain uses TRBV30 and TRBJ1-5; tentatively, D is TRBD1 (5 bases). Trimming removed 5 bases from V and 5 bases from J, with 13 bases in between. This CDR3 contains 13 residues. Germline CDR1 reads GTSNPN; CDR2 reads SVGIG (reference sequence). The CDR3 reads CAWSSGGYQPQHF. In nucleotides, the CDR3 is TGTGCCTGGTCCTCTGGGGGGTATCAGCCCCAGCATTTT. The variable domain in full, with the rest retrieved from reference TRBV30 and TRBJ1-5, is SQTIHQWPATLVQPVGSPLSLECTVEGTSNPNLYWYRQAAGRGLQLLFYSVGIGQISSEVPQNLSASRPQDRQFILSSKKLLLSDSGFYLCAWSSGGYQPQHFGDGTRLSIL.

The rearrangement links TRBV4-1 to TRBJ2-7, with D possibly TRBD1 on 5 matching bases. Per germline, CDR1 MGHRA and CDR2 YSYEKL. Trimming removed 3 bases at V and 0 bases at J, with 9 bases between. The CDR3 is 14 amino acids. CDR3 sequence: CASSHSDTSYEQYF. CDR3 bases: TGCGCCAGCAGCCACTCGGACACCTCCTACGAGCAGTACTTC.

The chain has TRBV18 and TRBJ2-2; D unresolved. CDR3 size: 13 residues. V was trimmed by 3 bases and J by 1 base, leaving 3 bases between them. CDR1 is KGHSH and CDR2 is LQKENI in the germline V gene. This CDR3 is CASSPQNTGELFF. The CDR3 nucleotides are TGTGCCAGCTCACCTCAGAACACCGGGGAGCTGTTTTTT.

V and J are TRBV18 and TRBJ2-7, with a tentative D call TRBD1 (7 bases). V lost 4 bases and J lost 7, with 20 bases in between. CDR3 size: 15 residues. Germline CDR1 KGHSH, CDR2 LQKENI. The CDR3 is CASSLTTQGGQEQYF. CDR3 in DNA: TGTGCCAGCTCACTCACCACCCAGGGGGGACAGGAGCAGTACTTC.

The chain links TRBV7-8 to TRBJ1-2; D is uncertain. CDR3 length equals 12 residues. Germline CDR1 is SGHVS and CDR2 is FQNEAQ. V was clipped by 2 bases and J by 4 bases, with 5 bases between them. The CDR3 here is CASSLTGYGYTF. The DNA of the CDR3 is TGTGCCAGCAGCTTAACGGGCTATGGCTACACCTTC.

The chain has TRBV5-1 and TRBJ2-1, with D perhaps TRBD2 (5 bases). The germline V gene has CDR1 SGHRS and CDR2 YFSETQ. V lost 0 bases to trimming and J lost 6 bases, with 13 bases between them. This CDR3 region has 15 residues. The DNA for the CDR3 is TGCGCCAGCAGCTTGGTGGGAGTGCTCCCCAATGAGCAGTTCTTC. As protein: CASSLVGVLPNEQFF. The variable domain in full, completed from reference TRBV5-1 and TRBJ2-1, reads KAGVTQTPRYLIKTRGQQVTLSCSPISGHRSVSWYQQTPGQGLQFLFEYFSETQRNKGNFPGRFSGRQFSNSRSEMNVSTLELGDSALYLCASSLVGVLPNEQFFGPGTRLTVL.

CDR3 protein: CSAAATDTQYF. CDR3 sequence (DNA): TGCAGTGCTGCGGCCACAGATACGCAGTATTTT. The rearrangement uses TRBV20-1 and TRBJ2-3; D not resolved. Trimming stripped 5 bases from V and 2 bases from J, with 5 bases between. The V gene's germline CDR1 is DFQATT and CDR2 SNEGSKA (reference sequence). This CDR3 is built from 11 residues.

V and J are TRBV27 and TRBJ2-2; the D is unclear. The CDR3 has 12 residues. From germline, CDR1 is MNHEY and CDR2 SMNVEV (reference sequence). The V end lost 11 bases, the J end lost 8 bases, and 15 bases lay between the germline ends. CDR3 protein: CAVLLARGELFF. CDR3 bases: TGTGCCGTCCTACTGGCTAGGGGGGAGCTGTTTTTT.

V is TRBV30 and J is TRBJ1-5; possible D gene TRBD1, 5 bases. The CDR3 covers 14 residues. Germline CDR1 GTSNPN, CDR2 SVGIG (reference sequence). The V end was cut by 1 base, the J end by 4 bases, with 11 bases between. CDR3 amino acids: CAWSARGLNQPQHF. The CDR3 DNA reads TGTGCCTGGAGTGCCCGGGGGTTAAATCAGCCCCAGCATTTT.

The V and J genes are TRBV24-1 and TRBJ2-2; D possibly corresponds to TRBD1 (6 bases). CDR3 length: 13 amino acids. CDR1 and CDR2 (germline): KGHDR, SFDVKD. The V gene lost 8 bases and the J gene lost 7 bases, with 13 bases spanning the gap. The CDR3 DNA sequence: TGTGCCACCACCACGACAGGCGGCGGGGAGCTGTTTTTT. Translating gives CATTTTGGGELFF.

The CDR3 sequence is CASEHRDWTEAFF. The CDR3 coding sequence is TGTGCCAGTGAGCACAGGGATTGGACTGAAGCTTTCTTT. J is TRBJ1-1 and V is TRBV28; a possible D gene is TRBD1 (6 bases). CDR3 length equals 13 residues. In germline, CDR1 is MDHEN, CDR2 SYDVKM. V lost 9 bases and J 5 bases, leaving 16 bases between the germline ends.

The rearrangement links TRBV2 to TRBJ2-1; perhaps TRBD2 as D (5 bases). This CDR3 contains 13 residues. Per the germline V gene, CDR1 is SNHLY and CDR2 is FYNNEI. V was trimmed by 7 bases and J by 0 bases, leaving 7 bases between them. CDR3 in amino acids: CASTEGSYNEQFF. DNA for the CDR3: TGTGCCAGCACCGAGGGCTCCTACAATGAGCAGTTCTTC.

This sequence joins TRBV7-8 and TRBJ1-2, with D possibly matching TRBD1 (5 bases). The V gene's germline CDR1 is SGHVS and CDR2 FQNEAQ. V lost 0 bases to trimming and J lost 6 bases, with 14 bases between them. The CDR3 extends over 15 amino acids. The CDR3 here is CASSLAGLGGDGYTF. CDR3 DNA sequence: TGTGCCAGCAGCTTAGCGGGACTGGGAGGAGATGGCTACACCTTC.

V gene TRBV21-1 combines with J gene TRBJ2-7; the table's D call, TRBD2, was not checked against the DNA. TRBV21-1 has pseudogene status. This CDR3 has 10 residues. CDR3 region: CASSKREQYF. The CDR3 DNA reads TGTGCCAGCAGCAAGAGAGAGCAGTACTTC.

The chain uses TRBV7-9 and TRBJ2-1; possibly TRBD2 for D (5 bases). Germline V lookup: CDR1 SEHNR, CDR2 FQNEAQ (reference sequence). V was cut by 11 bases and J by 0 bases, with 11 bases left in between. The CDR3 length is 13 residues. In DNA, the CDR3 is TGTGCCGGCGGGCCGAGCTCCTACAATGAGCAGTTCTTC. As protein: CAGGPSSYNEQFF. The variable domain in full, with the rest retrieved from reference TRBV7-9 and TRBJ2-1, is DTGVSQNPRHKITKRGQNVTFRCDPISEHNRLYWYRQTLGQGPEFLTYFQNEAQLEKSRLLSDRFSAERPKGSFSTLEIQRTEQGDSAMYLCAGGPSSYNEQFFGPGTRLTVL.

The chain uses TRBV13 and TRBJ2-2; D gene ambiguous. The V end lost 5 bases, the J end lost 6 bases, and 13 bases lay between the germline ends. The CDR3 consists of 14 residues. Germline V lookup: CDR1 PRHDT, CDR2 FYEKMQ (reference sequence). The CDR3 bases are TGTGCCAGCAGCCGAGGTGCCGGGTCCGGGGAGCTGTTTTTT. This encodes CASSRGAGSGELFF.

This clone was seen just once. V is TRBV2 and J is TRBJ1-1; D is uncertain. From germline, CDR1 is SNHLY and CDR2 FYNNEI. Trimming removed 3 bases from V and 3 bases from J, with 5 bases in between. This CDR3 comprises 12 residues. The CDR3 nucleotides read TGTGCCAGCAGTGACTCCTACACTGAAGCTTTCTTT. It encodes CASSDSYTEAFF.

The CDR3 DNA reads as TGTGCCCTCCGGGACAGGGCCCTCAATCAGCCCCAGCATTTT. Translation gives CALRDRALNQPQHF. This chain joins TRBV6-5 and TRBJ1-5; 9 nucleotides agree with TRBD1. CDR3 size: 14 residues. The V gene end was trimmed by 11 bases and the J gene end by 3 bases; junction bases not matched to a gene: 8. Germline CDR1 reads MNHEY; CDR2 reads SVGAGI.

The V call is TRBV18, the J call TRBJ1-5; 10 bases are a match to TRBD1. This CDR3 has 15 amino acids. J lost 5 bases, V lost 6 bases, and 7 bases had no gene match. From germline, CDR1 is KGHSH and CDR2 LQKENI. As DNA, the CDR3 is TGTGCCAGCTCTCGCGACAGGGGGCCGGATCAGCCCCAGCATTTT. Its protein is CASSRDRGPDQPQHF.

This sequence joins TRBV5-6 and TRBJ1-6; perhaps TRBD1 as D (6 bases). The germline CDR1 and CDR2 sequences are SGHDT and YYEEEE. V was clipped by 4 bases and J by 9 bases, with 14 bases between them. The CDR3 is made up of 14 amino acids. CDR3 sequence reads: CASSGGRGISPLHF. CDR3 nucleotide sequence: TGTGCCAGCAGCGGGGGGAGGGGGATTTCACCCCTCCACTTT.

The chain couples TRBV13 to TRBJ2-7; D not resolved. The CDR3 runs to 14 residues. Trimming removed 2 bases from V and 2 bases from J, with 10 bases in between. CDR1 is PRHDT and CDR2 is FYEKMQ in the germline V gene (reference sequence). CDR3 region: CASSLTRVAYEQYF. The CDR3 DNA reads TGTGCCAGCAGCTTAACCCGGGTTGCCTACGAGCAGTACTTC.